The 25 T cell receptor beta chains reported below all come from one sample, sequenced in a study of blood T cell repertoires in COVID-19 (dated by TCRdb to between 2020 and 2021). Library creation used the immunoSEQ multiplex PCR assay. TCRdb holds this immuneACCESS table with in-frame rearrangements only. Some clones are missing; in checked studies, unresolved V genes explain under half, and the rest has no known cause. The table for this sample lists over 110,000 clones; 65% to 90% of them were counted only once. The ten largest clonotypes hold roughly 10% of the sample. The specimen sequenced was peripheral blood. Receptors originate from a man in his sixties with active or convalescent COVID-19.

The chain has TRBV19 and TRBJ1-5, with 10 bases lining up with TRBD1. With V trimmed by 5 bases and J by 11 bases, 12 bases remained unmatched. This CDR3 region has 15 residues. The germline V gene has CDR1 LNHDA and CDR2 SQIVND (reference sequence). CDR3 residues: CASSPTRDRGRTQHF. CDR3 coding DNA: TGTGCCAGTAGTCCTACCCGGGACAGGGGAAGGACCCAGCATTTT.

The CDR3 coding sequence is TGTGCCAGCAGTGAATATTGGATACGGGAGGAGAGGCAGTACTTC. Translated, it gives CASSEYWIREERQYF. This chain uses TRBV6-1 with TRBJ2-7, with 7 bases fitting TRBD2. The V segment lost 2 bases and the J segment 9 bases; nucleotides outside the gene matches: 13. The CDR3 consists of 15 residues. Germline values: CDR1 MNHNS, CDR2 SASEGT.

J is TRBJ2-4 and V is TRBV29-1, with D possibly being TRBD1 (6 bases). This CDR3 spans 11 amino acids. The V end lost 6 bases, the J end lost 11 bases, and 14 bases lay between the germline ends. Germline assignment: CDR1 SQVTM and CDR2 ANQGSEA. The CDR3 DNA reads TGCAGCGTCGCAACCACAGGGCTTCAGTACTTC. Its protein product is CSVATTGLQYF.

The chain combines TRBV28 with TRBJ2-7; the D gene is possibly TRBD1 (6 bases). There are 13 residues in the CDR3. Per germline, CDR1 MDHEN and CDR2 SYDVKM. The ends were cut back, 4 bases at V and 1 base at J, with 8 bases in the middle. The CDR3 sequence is CASSSGTSYEQYV. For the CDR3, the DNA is TGTGCCAGCAGTTCAGGGACATCCTACGAGCAGTACGTC.

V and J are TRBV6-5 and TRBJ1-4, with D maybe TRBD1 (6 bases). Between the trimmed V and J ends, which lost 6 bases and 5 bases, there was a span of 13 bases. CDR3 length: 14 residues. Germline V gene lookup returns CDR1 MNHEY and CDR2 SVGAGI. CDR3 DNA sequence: TGTGCCAGCAGACGGACAGTCGGAAATGAAAAACTGTTTTTT. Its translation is CASRRTVGNEKLFF.

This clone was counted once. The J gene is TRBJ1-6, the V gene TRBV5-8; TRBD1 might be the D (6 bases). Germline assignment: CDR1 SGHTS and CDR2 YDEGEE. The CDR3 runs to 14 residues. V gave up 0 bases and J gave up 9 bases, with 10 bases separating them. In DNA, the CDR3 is TGTGCCAGCAGCTTGGGACCAGGGGTTTCACCCCTCCACTTT. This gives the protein CASSLGPGVSPLHF.

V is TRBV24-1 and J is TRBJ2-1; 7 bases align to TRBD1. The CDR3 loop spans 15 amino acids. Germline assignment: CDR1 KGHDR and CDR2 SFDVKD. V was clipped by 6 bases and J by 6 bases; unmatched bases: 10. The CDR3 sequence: CATSISGGQGNEQFF. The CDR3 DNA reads TGTGCCACCAGTATTTCAGGGGGTCAGGGCAATGAGCAGTTCTTC.

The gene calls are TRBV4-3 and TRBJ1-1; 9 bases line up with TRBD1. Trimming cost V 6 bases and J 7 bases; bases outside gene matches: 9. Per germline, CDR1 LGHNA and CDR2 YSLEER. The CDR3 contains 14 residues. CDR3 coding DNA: TGCGCCAGCAGGCTGGAGACAGGGGGTTTTGAAGCTTTCTTT. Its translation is CASRLETGGFEAFF.

This CDR3 is CASSRTGTSTYEQYF. The CDR3, as DNA: TGTGCCAGCAGTCGCACCGGGACATCGACCTACGAGCAGTACTTC. The rearrangement links TRBV11-2 to TRBJ2-7; the D gene is possibly TRBD1 (6 bases). Per germline, CDR1 SGHAT and CDR2 FQNNGV. Trimming took off 6 bases at V and 2 bases at J, with 17 bases between the two ends. The CDR3 length is 15 residues.

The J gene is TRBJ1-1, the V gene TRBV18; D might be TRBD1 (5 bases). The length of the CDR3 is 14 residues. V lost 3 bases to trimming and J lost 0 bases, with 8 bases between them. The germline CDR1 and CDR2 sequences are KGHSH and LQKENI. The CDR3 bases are TGTGCCAGCTCACCCGGGGGGATGAACACTGAAGCTTTCTTT. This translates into CASSPGGMNTEAFF.

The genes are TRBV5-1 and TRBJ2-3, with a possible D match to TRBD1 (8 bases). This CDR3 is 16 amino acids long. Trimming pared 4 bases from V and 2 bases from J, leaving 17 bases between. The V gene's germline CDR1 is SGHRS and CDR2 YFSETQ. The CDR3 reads CASSNGQGGITDTQYF. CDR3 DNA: TGCGCCAGCAGCAACGGACAGGGAGGGATCACAGATACGCAGTATTTT.

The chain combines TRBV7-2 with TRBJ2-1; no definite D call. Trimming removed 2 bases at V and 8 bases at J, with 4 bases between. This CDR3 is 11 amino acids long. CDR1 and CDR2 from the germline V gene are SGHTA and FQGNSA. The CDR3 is CASSLFYEQFF. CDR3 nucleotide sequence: TGTGCCAGCAGCTTATTCTATGAGCAGTTCTTC.

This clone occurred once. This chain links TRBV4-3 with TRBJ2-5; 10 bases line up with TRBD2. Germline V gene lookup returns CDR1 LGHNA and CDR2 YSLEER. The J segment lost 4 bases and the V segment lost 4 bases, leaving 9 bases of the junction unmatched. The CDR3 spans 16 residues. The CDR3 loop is CASSPGGVAGGETQYF. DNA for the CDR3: TGCGCCAGCAGCCCAGGGGGGGTAGCGGGAGGAGAGACCCAGTACTTC.

This CDR3 reads CASSFGTAYSNQPQHF. In DNA form, the CDR3 reads TGTGCCAGCAGTTTTGGGACAGCTTATAGCAATCAGCCCCAGCATTTT. The chain combines TRBV28 with TRBJ1-5; 7 bases agree with TRBD1. The CDR3 length is 16 residues. J was trimmed by 0 bases and V by 3 bases; bases with no gene match: 5. Germline CDR1 reads MDHEN; CDR2 reads SYDVKM.

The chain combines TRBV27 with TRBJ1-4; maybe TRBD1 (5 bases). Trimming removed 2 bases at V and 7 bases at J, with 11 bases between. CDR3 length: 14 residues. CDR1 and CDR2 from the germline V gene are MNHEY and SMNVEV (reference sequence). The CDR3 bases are TGTGCCAGCAGTTTAGATCGACAGACTGAAAAACTGTTTTTT. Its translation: CASSLDRQTEKLFF.

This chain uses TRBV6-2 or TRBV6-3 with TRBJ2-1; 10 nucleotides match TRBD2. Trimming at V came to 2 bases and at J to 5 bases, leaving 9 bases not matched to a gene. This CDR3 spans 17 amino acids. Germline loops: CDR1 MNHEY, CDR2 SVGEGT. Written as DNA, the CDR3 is TGTGCCAGCAGTTACCGAAATCGACTAGCGGGCAACAATGAGCAGTTCTTC. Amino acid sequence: CASSYRNRLAGNNEQFF.

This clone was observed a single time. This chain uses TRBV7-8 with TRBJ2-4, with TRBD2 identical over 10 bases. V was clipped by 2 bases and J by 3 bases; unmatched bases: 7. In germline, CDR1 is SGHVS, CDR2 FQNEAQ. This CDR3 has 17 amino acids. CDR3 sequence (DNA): TGTGCCAGCAGCTTATACCCCTTAGCGGGAGGCAAAAACATTCAGTACTTC. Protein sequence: CASSLYPLAGGKNIQYF.

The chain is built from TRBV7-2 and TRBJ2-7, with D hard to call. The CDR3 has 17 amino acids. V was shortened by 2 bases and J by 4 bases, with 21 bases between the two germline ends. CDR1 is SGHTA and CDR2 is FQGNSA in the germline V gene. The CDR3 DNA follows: TGTGCCAGCAGCTTAAGGCCCCCCACACCTAGTTCATACGAGCAGTACTTC. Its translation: CASSLRPPTPSSYEQYF.

CDR3: CASSLAAYSNTEAFF. The CDR3 bases are TGTGCCAGCAGCTTAGCTGCGTACTCTAACACTGAAGCTTTCTTT. This rearrangement joins TRBV7-2 to TRBJ1-1, with no clear D. The CDR3 runs to 15 residues. Per germline, CDR1 SGHTA and CDR2 FQGNSA. V lost 0 bases and J lost 2, with 10 bases in between. The full variable domain, rest sourced from reference TRBV7-2 and TRBJ1-1, is GAGVSQSPSNKVTEKGKDVELRCDPISGHTALYWYRQSLGQGLEFLIYFQGNSAPDKSGLPSDRFSAERTGGSVSTLTIQRTQQEDSAVYLCASSLAAYSNTEAFFGQGTRLTVV.

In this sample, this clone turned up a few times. The chain's CDR3 is CASRIKGRRGQPQHF. CDR3 in DNA: TGTGCCAGTAGAATAAAGGGGCGGCGCGGTCAGCCCCAGCATTTT. The chain combines TRBV19 with TRBJ1-5; D may be TRBD1 (5 bases). Per germline, CDR1 LNHDA and CDR2 SQIVND (reference sequence). V lost 6 bases, J lost 6 bases, and 18 bases lay in between. The length of the CDR3 is 15 residues.

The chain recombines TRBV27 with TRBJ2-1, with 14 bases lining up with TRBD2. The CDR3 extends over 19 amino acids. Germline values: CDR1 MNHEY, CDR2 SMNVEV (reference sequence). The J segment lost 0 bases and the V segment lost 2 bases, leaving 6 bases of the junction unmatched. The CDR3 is CASSLLPGTSGSSYNEQFF. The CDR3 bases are TGTGCCAGCAGTTTACTCCCCGGGACTAGCGGGAGCTCCTACAATGAGCAGTTCTTC.

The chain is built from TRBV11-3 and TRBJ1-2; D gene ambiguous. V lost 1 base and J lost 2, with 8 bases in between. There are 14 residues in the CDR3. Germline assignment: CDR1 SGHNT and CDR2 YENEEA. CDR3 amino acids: CASSLATGNYGYTF. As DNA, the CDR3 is TGTGCCAGCAGCTTAGCCACGGGGAACTATGGCTACACCTTC.

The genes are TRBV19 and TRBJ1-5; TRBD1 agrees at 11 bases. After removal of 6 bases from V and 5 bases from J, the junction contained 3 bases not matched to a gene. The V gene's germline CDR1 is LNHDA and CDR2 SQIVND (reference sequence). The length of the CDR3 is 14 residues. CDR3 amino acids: CASSPGQGDQPQHF. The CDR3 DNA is TGTGCCAGTAGCCCGGGACAGGGGGATCAGCCCCAGCATTTT.

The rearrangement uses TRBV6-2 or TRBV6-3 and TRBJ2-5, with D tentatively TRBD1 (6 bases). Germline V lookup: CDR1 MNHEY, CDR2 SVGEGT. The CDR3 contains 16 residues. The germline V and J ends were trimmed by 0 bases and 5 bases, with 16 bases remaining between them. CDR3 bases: TGTGCCAGCAGTTACTCTTTTGGTTGGGGGCAGGAGACCCAGTACTTC. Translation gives CASSYSFGWGQETQYF.

This chain's CDR3 is CASRPGVSYNEQFF. The CDR3 region has the DNA TGCGCCAGCCGCCCGGGGGTGTCCTACAATGAGCAGTTCTTC. The chain links TRBV5-1 to TRBJ2-1; D may be TRBD2 (6 bases). The germline CDR1 and CDR2 sequences are SGHRS and YFSETQ. CDR3 length: 14 amino acids. V dropped 7 bases and J dropped 1 base, with 12 bases sitting between them.